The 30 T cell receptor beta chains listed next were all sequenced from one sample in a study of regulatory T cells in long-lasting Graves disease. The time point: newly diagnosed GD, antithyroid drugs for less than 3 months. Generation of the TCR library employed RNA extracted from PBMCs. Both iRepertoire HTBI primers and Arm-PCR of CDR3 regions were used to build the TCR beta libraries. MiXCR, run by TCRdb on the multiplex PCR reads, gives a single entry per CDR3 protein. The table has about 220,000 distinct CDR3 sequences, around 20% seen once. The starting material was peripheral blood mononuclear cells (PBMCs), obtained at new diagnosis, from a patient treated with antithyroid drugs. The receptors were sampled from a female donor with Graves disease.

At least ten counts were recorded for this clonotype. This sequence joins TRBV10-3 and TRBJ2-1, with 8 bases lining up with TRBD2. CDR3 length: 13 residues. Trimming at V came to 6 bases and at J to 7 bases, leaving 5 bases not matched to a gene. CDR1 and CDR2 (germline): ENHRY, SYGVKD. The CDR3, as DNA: TGTGCCATCAGCGCGGGACTAGAGAATGAGCAGTTCTTC. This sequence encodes CAISAGLENEQFF.

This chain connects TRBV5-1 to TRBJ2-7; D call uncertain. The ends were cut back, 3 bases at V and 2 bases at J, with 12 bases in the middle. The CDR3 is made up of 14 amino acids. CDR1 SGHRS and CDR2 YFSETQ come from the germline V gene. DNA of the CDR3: TGCGCCAGCAGCTCAGGATCAGGAACCTACGAGCAGTACTTC. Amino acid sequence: CASSSGSGTYEQYF. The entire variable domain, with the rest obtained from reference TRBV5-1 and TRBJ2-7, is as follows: KAGVTQTPRYLIKTRGQQVTLSCSPISGHRSVSWYQQTPGQGLQFLFEYFSETQRNKGNFPGRFSGRQFSNSRSEMNVSTLELGDSALYLCASSSGSGTYEQYFGPGTRLTVT.

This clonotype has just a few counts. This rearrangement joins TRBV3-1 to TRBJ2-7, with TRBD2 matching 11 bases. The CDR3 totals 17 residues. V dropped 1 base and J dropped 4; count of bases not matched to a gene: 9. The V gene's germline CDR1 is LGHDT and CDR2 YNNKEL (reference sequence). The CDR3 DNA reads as TGTGCCAGCAGCCAAGGGGGTAGCGGGAGGGCCGGGTACGAGCAGTACTTC. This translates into CASSQGGSGRAGYEQYF.

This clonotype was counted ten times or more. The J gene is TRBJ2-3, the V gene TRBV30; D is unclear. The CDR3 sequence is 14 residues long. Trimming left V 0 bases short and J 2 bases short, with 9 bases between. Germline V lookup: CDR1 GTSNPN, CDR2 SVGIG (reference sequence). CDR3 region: CAWSVGQFTDTQYF. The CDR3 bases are TGTGCCTGGAGTGTCGGGCAGTTCACAGATACGCAGTATTTT.

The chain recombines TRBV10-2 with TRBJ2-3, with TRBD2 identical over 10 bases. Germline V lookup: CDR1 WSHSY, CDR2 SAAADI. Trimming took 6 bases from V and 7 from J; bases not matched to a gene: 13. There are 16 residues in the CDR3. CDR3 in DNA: TGCGCCAGCAGGACAGGACTAGCGGCCGGTAAAAATACGCAGTATTTT. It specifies CASRTGLAAGKNTQYF.

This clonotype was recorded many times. The CDR3 is CAWNPLAGVRDTQYF. Written as DNA, the CDR3 is TGTGCCTGGAACCCACTAGCGGGAGTGAGAGATACGCAGTATTTT. The chain uses TRBV30 and TRBJ2-3, with 11 nucleotides matching TRBD2. Germline V lookup: CDR1 GTSNPN, CDR2 SVGIG (reference sequence). This CDR3 comprises 15 residues. With V trimmed by 4 bases and J by 5 bases, 8 bases remained unmatched.

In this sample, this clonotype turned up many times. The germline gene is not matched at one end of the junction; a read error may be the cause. The CDR3 protein is CASSPIGTQPLTDTQYF. CDR3 bases: TGTGCTAGCAGCCCAATAGGGACGCAGCCGCTCACAGATACGCAGTATTTT. The gene calls are TRBV7-7 and TRBJ2-3; either TRBD1 or TRBD2 may supply D (5 bases each). Germline V gene sequence: CDR1 SSHAT, CDR2 FNYEAQ (reference sequence). The length of the CDR3 is 17 residues. The complete variable domain, with remaining parts taken from reference TRBV7-7 and TRBJ2-3, reads GAGVSQSPRYKVTKRGQDVTLRCDPISSHATLYWYQQALGQGPEFLTYFNYEAQPDKSGLPSDRFSAERPEGSISTLTIQRTEQRDSAMYRCASSPIGTQPLTDTQYFGPGTRLTVL.

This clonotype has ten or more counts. The CDR3 DNA reads as TGTGCCAGCAGCCAAGTTTTTCAGGGTACCGGGGAGCTGTTTTTT. Its translation is CASSQVFQGTGELFF. The chain is built from TRBV14 and TRBJ2-2; D perhaps matches TRBD1 (5 bases). CDR1 is SGHDN and CDR2 is FVKESK in the germline V gene. V shed 1 base and J shed 5 bases, with 11 bases lying between them. The CDR3 has 15 amino acids.

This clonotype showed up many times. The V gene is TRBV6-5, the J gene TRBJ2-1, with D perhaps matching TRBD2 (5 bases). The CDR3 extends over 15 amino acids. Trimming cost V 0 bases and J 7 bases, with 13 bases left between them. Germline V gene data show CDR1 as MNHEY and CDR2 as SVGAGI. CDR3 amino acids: CASSYSSSRVNEQFF. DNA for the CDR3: TGTGCCAGCAGTTACTCTAGTTCGCGGGTGAATGAGCAGTTCTTC.

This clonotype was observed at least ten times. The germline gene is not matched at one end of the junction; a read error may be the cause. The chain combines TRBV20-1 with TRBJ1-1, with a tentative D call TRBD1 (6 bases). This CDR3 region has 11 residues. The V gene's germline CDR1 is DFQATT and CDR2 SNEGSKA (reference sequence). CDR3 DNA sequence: TGCAGGGCTAGGGGGGATAATGAAGCTTTCTTT. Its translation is CRARGDNEAFF.

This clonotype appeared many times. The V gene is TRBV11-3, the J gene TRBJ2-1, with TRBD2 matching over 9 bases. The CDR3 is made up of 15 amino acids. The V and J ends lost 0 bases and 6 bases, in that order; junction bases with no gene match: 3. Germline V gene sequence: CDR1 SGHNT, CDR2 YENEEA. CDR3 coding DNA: TGTGCCAGCAGCTTAGAGGGACTAGCTTCCAATGAGCAGTTCTTC. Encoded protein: CASSLEGLASNEQFF.

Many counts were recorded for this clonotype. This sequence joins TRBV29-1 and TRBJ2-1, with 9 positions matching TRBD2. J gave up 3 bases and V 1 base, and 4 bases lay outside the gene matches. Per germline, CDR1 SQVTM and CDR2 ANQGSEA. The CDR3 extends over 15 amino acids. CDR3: CSVEGGREGYNEQFF. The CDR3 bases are TGCAGCGTTGAAGGGGGGCGGGAGGGCTACAATGAGCAGTTCTTC.

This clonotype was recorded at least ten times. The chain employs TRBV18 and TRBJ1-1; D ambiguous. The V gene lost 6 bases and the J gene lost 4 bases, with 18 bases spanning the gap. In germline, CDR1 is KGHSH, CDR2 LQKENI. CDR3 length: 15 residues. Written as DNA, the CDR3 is TGTGCCAGCTCGCCGACGAATTGGGAGCTCACTGAAGCTTTCTTT. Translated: CASSPTNWELTEAFF.

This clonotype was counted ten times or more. The CDR3 DNA reads as TGCAGTGCCGGGTTAATGGGGGCGCACGGGTACATTCAGTACTTC. This codes for CSAGLMGAHGYIQYF. V usage is TRBV20-1 and J usage is TRBJ2-4, with D perhaps matching TRBD1 (6 bases). Trimming cost V 6 bases and J 8 bases, with 23 bases left between them. Germline CDR1 and CDR2: DFQATT and SNEGSKA (reference sequence). CDR3 length equals 15 residues.

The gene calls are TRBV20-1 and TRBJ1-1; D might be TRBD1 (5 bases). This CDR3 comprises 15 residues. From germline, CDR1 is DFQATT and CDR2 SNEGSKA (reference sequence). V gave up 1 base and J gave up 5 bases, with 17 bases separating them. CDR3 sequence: CSARVTGGGITEAFF. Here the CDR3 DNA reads TGCAGTGCTAGAGTTACCGGGGGGGGGATTACTGAAGCTTTCTTT.

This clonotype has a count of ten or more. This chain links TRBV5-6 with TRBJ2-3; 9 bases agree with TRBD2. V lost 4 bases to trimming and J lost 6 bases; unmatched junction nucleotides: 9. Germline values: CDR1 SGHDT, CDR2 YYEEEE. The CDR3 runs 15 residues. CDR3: CASSLRISGSDTQYF. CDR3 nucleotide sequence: TGTGCCAGCAGCCTCAGGATTAGCGGGAGTGATACGCAGTATTTT.

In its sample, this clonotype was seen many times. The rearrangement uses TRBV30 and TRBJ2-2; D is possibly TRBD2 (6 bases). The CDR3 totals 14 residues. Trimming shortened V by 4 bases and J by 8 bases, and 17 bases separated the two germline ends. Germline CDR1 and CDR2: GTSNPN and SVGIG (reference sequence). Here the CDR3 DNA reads TGTGCCTGGAACTGGGCAGGAGGGCCGGGGGAGCTGTTTTTT. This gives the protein CAWNWAGGPGELFF.

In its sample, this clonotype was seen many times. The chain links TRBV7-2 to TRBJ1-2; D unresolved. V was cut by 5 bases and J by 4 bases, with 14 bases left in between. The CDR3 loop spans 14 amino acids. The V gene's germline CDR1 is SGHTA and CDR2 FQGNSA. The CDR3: CASSRLPSGYGYTF. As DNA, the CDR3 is TGTGCCAGCAGCCGACTGCCCTCCGGCTATGGCTACACCTTC. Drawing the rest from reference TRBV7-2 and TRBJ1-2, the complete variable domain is GAGVSQSPSNKVTEKGKDVELRCDPISGHTALYWYRQSLGQGLEFLIYFQGNSAPDKSGLPSDRFSAERTGGSVSTLTIQRTQQEDSAVYLCASSRLPSGYGYTFGSGTRLTVV.

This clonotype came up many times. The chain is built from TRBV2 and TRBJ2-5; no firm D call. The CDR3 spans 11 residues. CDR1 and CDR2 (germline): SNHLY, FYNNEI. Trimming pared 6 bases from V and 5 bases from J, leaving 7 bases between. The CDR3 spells CASSSGETQYF. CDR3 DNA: TGTGCCAGCAGCTCCGGGGAGACCCAGTACTTC.

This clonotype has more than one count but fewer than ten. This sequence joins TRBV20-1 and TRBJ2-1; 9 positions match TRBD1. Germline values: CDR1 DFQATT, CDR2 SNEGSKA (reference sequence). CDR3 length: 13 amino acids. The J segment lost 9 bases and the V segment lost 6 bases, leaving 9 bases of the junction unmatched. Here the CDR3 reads CSAGLDRGSEQFF. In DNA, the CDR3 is TGCAGTGCCGGACTAGACAGGGGGAGTGAGCAGTTCTTC.

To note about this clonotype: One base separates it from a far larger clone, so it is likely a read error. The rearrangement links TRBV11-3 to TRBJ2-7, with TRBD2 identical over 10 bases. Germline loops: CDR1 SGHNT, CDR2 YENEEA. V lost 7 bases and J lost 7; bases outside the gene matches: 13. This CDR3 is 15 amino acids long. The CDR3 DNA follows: TGTGCCAGCACAACTAGCGGGATCTCCTACAATGAGCAGTACTTC. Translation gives CASTTSGISYNEQYF.

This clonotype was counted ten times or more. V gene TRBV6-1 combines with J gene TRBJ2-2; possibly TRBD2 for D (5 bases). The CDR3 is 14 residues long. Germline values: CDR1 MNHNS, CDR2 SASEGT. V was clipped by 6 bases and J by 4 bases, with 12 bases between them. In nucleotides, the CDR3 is TGTGCCAGCAGGACTCTAGCTTCCACCGGGGAGCTGTTTTTT. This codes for CASRTLASTGELFF.

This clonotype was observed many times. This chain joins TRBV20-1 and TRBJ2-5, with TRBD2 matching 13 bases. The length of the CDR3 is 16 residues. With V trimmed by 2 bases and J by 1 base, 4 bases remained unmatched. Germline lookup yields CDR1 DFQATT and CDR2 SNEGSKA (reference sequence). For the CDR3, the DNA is TGCAGTGCTAGATTGTGGACTAGCGGGGGCCAAGAGACCCAGTACTTC. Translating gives CSARLWTSGGQETQYF.

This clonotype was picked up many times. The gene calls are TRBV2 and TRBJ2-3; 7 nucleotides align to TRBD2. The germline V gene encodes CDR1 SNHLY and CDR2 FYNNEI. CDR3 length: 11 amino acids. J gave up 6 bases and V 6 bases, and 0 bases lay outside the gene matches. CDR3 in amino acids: CASRTSDTQYF. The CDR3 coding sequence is TGTGCCAGCAGGACTAGCGATACGCAGTATTTT.

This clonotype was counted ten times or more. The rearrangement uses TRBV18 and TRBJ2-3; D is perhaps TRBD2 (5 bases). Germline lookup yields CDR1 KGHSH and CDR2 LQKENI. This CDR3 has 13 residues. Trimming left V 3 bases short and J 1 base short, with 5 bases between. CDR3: CASSPGGTDTQYF. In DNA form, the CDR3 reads TGTGCCAGCTCACCCGGGGGCACAGATACGCAGTATTTT.

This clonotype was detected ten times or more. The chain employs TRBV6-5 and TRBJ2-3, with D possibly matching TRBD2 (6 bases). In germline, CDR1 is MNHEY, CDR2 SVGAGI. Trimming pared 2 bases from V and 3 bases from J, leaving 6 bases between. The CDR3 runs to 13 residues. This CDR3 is CASSYRGTDTQYF. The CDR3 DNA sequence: TGTGCCAGCAGTTACCGGGGGACAGATACGCAGTATTTT.

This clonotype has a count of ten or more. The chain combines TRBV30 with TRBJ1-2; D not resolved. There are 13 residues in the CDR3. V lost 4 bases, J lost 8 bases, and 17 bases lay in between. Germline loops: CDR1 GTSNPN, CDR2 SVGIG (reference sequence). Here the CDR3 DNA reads TGTGCCTGGACGGCCGATCTTAAAGGAGGCTACACCTTC. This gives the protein CAWTADLKGGYTF.

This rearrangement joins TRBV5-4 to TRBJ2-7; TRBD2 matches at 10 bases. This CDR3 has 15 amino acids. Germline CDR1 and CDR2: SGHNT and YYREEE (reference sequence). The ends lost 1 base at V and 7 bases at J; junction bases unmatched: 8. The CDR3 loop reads CASSLSSSGSEEQYF. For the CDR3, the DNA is TGTGCCAGCAGCTTGTCGTCTAGCGGGAGTGAAGAGCAGTACTTC.

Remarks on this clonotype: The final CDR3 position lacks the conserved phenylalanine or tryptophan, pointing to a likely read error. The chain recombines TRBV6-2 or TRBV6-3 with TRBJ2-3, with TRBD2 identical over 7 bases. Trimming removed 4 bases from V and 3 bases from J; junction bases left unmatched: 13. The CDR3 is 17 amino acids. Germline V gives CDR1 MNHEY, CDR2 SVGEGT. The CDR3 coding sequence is TGTGCCAGCAGTTTCCCAACTAGCGCCCCAAGGACAGATACGCAGTATCTT. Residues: CASSFPTSAPRTDTQYL.

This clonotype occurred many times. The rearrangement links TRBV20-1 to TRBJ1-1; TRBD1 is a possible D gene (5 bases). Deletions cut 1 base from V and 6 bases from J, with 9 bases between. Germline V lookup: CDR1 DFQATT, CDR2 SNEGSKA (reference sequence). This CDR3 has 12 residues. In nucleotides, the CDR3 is TGCAGTGCTAGAGCGGGGGGGTCTGAAGCTTTCTTT. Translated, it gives CSARAGGSEAFF.